This is a list of T cell receptor beta chains from one sample in a study of blood T cell repertoires in COVID-19. Here immunoSEQ multiplex PCR was the method, and the copy in TCRdb shows in-frame clones only, minus some. The sample carries approximately 230,000 clones, approximately 80% recorded once. Sequencing used peripheral blood. The receptors come from a man aged 25 to 45 with active or convalescent COVID-19. Each CDR3 is given with its conserved first and last residue. The D gene is left open where the match is weak. The size field is filled for only some rows; it gives once, few, many or a size class.

j_call | d_call | clone_size | v_call | cdr3_nt | cdr3_aa
TRBJ2-7 | TRBD1 | . | TRBV30 | TGTGCCTGGAAGACAGGGCCCTACGAGCAGTACTTC | CAWKTGPYEQYF
TRBJ1-5 | . | . | TRBV28 | TGTGCCAGCAGTCGGGTTTTAAATCAGCCCCAGCATTTT | CASSRVLNQPQHF
TRBJ1-4 | . | once | TRBV5-8 | TGTGCCAGCAGCAGGAGGACAGTTCTCGATGAAAAACTGTTTTTT | CASSRRTVLDEKLFF
TRBJ2-1 | TRBD2 | . | TRBV6-5 | TGTGCCAGCATGGGAGCGGGAGGTTGGTTGGATGAGCAGTTCTTC | CASMGAGGWLDEQFF
TRBJ2-3 | . | . | TRBV15 | TGTGCCACCAGCAGAGATCCCCGTACACCAGATACGCAGTATTTT | CATSRDPRTPDTQYF
TRBJ1-1 | . | . | TRBV19 | TGTGCCACCTTATCCCCCCAGTGGACTGAAGCTTTCTTT | CATLSPQWTEAFF
TRBJ2-4 | . | . | TRBV10-1 | TGCGCCAGCAGTGATTCAGGCCTAGCCAAAAACATTCAGTACTTC | CASSDSGLAKNIQYF
TRBJ1-6 | . | many | TRBV5-4 | TGTGCCAGCAGCTTGGGTACAGGCCTGGGACCCCTCCACTTT | CASSLGTGLGPLHF
TRBJ2-3 | TRBD1 | . | TRBV15 | TGTGCCACCAGCAGCAGGGACAGGGGGATCGCAGATACGCAGTATTTT | CATSSRDRGIADTQYF
TRBJ1-5 | . | few | TRBV3-1/TRBV3-2 | TGTGCCAGCAGCGCGAGCGAGGTTCAGCCCCAGCATTTT | CASSASEVQPQHF
TRBJ2-5 | . | . | TRBV6-1 | TGTGCCAGCAGTTATCCGAGTGGAGAGACCCAGTACTTC | CASSYPSGETQYF
TRBJ2-3 | TRBD2 | . | TRBV5-1 | TGCGCCAGCAGCTCGGGACTACCTAGCACAGATACGCAGTATTTT | CASSSGLPSTDTQYF
TRBJ1-5 | . | . | TRBV28 | TGTGCCAGCAGTTTCTGGGAGAATAGCAATCAGCCCCAGCATTTT | CASSFWENSNQPQHF
TRBJ1-6 | TRBD1 | . | TRBV5-6 | TGTGCCAGCAGCCTGGGACAGGGGTACAATTCACCCCTCCACTTT | CASSLGQGYNSPLHF
TRBJ1-1 | . | . | TRBV4-2 | TGTGCCAGCAGCCAAGATTTCGGGGAATTGGGTGAAGCTTTCTTT | CASSQDFGELGEAFF
TRBJ2-1 | . | . | TRBV3-1/TRBV3-2 | TGTGCCAGCAGCCAGACACTTCCGGGACTCTCGTACAATGAGCAGTTCTTC | CASSQTLPGLSYNEQFF
TRBJ2-1 | . | . | TRBV5-1 | TGCGCCAGCAGCTCGGGGGACTTCATAGTCTACAATGAGCAGTTCTTC | CASSSGDFIVYNEQFF
TRBJ2-1 | . | . | TRBV25-1 | TGTGCCAGCAGTGAATTGGGGGGACAGAGCTCCTACAATGAGCAGTTCTTC | CASSELGGQSSYNEQFF
TRBJ1-2 | TRBD1 | . | TRBV29-1 | TGCAGCGTTGAGGCCCGGGACAGGACCAGCTACACCTTC | CSVEARDRTSYTF
TRBJ1-2 | TRBD1 | few | TRBV2 | TGTGCCAGCAAGATACCAACAGGGGCGCGGGGTGATGGCTACACCTTC | CASKIPTGARGDGYTF
TRBJ2-3 | TRBD2 | . | TRBV24-1 | TGTGCCACCAGTGATTTCCTTAGCGGGGGACCCACAGATACGCAGTATTTT | CATSDFLSGGPTDTQYF
TRBJ1-1 | . | . | TRBV2 | TGTGCCAGCCTGAACAGGTACACTGAAGCTTTCTTT | CASLNRYTEAFF
TRBJ2-5 | TRBD2 | . | TRBV3-1/TRBV3-2 | TGTGCCAGCAGCCATCTTACTAGCGGGGGGGAGACCCAGTACTTC | CASSHLTSGGETQYF
TRBJ2-2 | . | . | TRBV9 | TGTGCCAGCAGCGGGTCTACGGGCGGGGAGCTGTTTTTT | CASSGSTGGELFF
TRBJ1-4 | . | . | TRBV5-6 | TGTGCCAGCAGCTTTTTCGATAGGGCAGGGGCAGATGAAAAACTGTTTTTT | CASSFFDRAGADEKLFF
TRBJ1-2 | TRBD1 | . | TRBV6-2/TRBV6-3 | TGTGCCAGCAGTTATGCCGGGACAGCTGGTGGCTACACCTTC | CASSYAGTAGGYTF
TRBJ2-7 | TRBD2 | . | TRBV28 | TGTGCCAGCAGCGGGGGGGTCGCCTACGAGCAGTACTTC | CASSGGVAYEQYF
TRBJ2-2 | . | . | TRBV5-1 | TGCGCCAGCAGCCAGACGACAGAAAACACCGGGGAGCTGTTTTTT | CASSQTTENTGELFF
TRBJ1-2 | . | once | TRBV2 | TGTGCCAGCAGTTTGTCGTCGAGGAACTATGGCTACACCTTC | CASSLSSRNYGYTF
TRBJ1-3 | TRBD1 | . | TRBV7-2 | TGTGCCAGCAGCGAAACCGGGACAGGTATCGGAAACACCATATATTTT | CASSETGTGIGNTIYF
TRBJ1-2 | . | . | TRBV11-2 | TGTGCCAGCAGCTTGACTGCTGACTATGGCTACACCTTC | CASSLTADYGYTF
TRBJ1-1 | . | . | TRBV5-4 | TGTGCCAGCAGCTTGGGGCCGCAGGATAAGGGGGCTTTCTTT | CASSLGPQDKGAFF
TRBJ2-3 | . | . | TRBV27 | TGTGCCAGCAGTTTATTGGGCGGGACCAAAGATACGCAGTATTTT | CASSLLGGTKDTQYF
TRBJ1-3 | TRBD1 | . | TRBV7-2 | TGTGCCAGCACCCGGACAGGGACGCGACTCGGAAACACCATATATTTT | CASTRTGTRLGNTIYF
TRBJ2-5 | TRBD2 | . | TRBV6-1 | TGTGCCAGCAGTGAACTAGCGGGAGGGCCGGAGACCCAGTACTTC | CASSELAGGPETQYF
TRBJ1-4 | TRBD1 | . | TRBV27 | TGTGCCAGCGGGCTGACAGGGTATGAAAAACTGTTTTTT | CASGLTGYEKLFF
TRBJ2-4 | TRBD1 | . | TRBV27 | TGTGCCAGCAGTGGACAGGGCCAAATAGCCAAAAACATTCAGTACTTC | CASSGQGQIAKNIQYF
TRBJ2-1 | . | . | TRBV6-1 | TGTGCCAGCAGTGAATTCGACAGGTACAATGAGCAGTTCTTC | CASSEFDRYNEQFF
TRBJ2-7 | TRBD1 | . | TRBV5-4 | TGTGCCAGCAGCTCCGGGACAGTTTCCTACGAGCAGTACTTC | CASSSGTVSYEQYF
TRBJ2-1 | TRBD2 | many | TRBV30 | TGTGCCTGGAGTGGGGTAGCGGGGTTCAATGAGCAGTTCTTC | CAWSGVAGFNEQFF
TRBJ1-1 | . | . | TRBV24-1 | TGTGCCACCACTGAAACAGGGAACACTGAAGCTTTCTTT | CATTETGNTEAFF
TRBJ2-1 | . | . | TRBV4-3 | TGCGCCAGCAGCCGGACGCTGGGGGCCAATGAGCAGTTCTTC | CASSRTLGANEQFF
TRBJ1-1 | . | . | TRBV5-1 | TGCGCCAGCAGCTTGGAGTCTCGGGGAGGGGGAGCTTTCTTT | CASSLESRGGGAFF
TRBJ2-1 | TRBD1 | . | TRBV5-1 | TGCGCCAGCAGCTCGCAACAGGGGTCCTACAATGAGCAGTTCTTC | CASSSQQGSYNEQFF
TRBJ1-2 | . | . | TRBV10-3 | TGTGCCATCAGTGGGACAGACTATGGCTACACCTTC | CAISGTDYGYTF
TRBJ2-5 | TRBD2 | . | TRBV7-2 | TGTGCCAGCAGCTTTAGCGGGGGTGACCAAGAGACCCAGTACTTC | CASSFSGGDQETQYF
TRBJ2-1 | TRBD2 | . | TRBV5-1 | TGCGCCAGCAGCTTAACTAGCGGGACCTACAATGAGCAGTTCTTC | CASSLTSGTYNEQFF
TRBJ2-7 | TRBD2 | . | TRBV30 | TGTGCCTGGAGTGTACGAGGGACTAGGGATTTCTACGAGCAGTACTTC | CAWSVRGTRDFYEQYF
TRBJ2-3 | . | . | TRBV9 | TGTGCCAGCAGCGTAGAGACAGAAACGCAGTACTTT | CASSVETETQYF
TRBJ2-5 | . | medium-sized | TRBV6-2/TRBV6-3 | TGTGCCAGCAGTGGACCTGGGGGCTTCCAAGAGACCCAGTACTTC | CASSGPGGFQETQYF
TRBJ2-3 | TRBD2 | . | TRBV5-1 | TGCGCCAGCAGCTTGGGAGCTAGCGGGGGCACAGATACGCAGTATTTT | CASSLGASGGTDTQYF
TRBJ2-2 | TRBD1 | few | TRBV28 | TGTGCCAGCAGTATCGGGACAGGGCCCACCGGGGAGCTGTTTTTT | CASSIGTGPTGELFF
TRBJ2-5 | TRBD2 | . | TRBV2 | TGTGCCAGCAGTGTGTCGACTAGCGGGGGGGACCAAGAGACCCAGTACTTC | CASSVSTSGGDQETQYF
TRBJ2-3 | TRBD1 | . | TRBV18 | TGTGCCAGCTCCGGACAGGGGAGCACAGATACGCAGTATTTT | CASSGQGSTDTQYF
TRBJ1-1 | . | . | TRBV4-1 | TGCGCCAGCAGCCAAGAGCGGGGAGGTGGCCAGGTGATAAAACCCACTGAAGCTTTCTTT | CASSQERGGGQVIKPTEAFF
TRBJ1-2 | TRBD1 | . | TRBV18 | TGTGCCAGCTCACACTTCGGGACAGGGGAATATGGCTATGGCTACACCTTC | CASSHFGTGEYGYGYTF
TRBJ2-3 | . | . | TRBV29-1 | TGCAGCGTTACGGGATCCACAGATACGCAGTATTTT | CSVTGSTDTQYF
TRBJ2-2 | TRBD1 | . | TRBV2 | TGTGCCAGCAGGGGACAGGCCGCGAACACCGGGGAGCTGTTTTTT | CASRGQAANTGELFF
TRBJ1-2 | TRBD1 | . | TRBV7-9 | TGTGCCAGCAGCTCAGATGGCGGGACAGGGCACTATGGCTACACCTTC | CASSSDGGTGHYGYTF
TRBJ1-5 | . | . | TRBV27 | TGTGCCAGCAGTTTATACGGGTTTAGCAATCAGCCCCAGCATTTT | CASSLYGFSNQPQHF